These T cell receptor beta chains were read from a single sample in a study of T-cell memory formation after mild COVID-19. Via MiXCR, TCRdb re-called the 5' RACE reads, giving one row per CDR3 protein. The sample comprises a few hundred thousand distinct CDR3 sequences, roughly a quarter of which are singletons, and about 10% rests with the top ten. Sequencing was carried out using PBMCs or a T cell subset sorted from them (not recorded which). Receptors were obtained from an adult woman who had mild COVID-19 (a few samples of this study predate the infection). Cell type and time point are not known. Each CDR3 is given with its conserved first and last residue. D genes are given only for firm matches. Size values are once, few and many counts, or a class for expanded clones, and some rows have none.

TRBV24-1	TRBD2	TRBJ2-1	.	CGGEGQFF	TGTGGCGGGGAGGGGCAGTTCTTC
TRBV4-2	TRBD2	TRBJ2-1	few	CASSQDASGRARNEQFF	TGTGCCAGCAGCCAAGATGCCAGCGGGAGGGCCCGGAATGAGCAGTTCTTC
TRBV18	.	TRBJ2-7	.	CASSRADSSYEQYF	TGTGCCAGCTCAAGAGCGGATAGCTCCTACGAGCAGTACTTC
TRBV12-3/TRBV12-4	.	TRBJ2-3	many	CASRATGLDTQYF	TGTGCCAGCAGAGCTACAGGGTTAGATACGCAGTATTTT
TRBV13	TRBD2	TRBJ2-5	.	CASSSSGGTGMTQYF	TGTGCCAGCAGCTCCAGCGGGGGGACGGGGATGACCCAGTACTTC
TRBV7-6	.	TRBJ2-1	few	CASSFRERSENNEQFF	TGTGCCAGCAGCTTCCGGGAGAGGTCGGAAAACAATGAGCAGTTCTTC
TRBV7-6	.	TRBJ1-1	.	CASCPASGTEAFF	TGTGCCAGCTGCCCCGCTTCGGGGACTGAAGCTTTCTTT
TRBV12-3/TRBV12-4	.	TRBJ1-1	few	CASSVLMNTEAFF	TGTGCCAGCAGCGTACTTATGAACACTGAAGCTTTCTTT
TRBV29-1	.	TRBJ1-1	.	CSVMTTLNTEAFF	TGCAGCGTTATGACAACTCTGAACACTGAAGCTTTCTTT
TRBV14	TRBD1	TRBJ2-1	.	CASSQNPGGITQFF	TGTGCCAGCAGCCAAAACCCAGGGGGCATCACGCAGTTCTTC
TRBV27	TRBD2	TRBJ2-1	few	CASSIAGEAYNEQFF	TGTGCCAGCAGCATAGCGGGAGAGGCGTACAATGAGCAGTTCTTC
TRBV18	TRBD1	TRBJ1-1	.	CASSRTGTGRSVTEAFF	TGTGCCAGCTCACGGACCGGGACAGGGAGGTCAGTCACTGAAGCTTTCTTT
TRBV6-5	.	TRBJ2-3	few	CASSYSRRGTDTQYF	TGTGCCAGCAGTTACTCGCGACGGGGCACAGATACGCAGTATTTT
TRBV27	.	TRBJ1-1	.	CASSLSFPAWVSEAFF	TGTGCCAGCAGTTTATCGTTTCCCGCGTGGGTGTCTGAAGCTTTCTTT
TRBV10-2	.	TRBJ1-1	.	CASRTEFDTEAFF	TGCGCCAGCCGCACGGAGTTTGACACTGAAGCTTTCTTT
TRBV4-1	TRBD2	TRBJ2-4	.	CASSPAGVNIQYF	TGCGCCAGCAGCCCGGCGGGGGTCAACATTCAGTACTTC
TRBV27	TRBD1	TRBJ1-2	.	CASRTGVNYGYTF	TGTGCCTCCCGGACAGGGGTAAACTATGGCTACACCTTC
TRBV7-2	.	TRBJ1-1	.	CASSSPKRGDTEAFF	TGTGCCAGCAGCTCCCCGAAACGGGGGGACACTGAAGCTTTCTTT
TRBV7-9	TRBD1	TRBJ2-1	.	CASSPPTGLSYNEQFF	TGTGCCAGCAGCCCTCCGACAGGGCTTTCCTACAATGAGCAGTTCTTC
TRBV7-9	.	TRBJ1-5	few	CASDQGDQPQHF	TGTGCCAGCGATCAGGGCGATCAGCCCCAGCATTTT
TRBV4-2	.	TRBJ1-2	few	CASSPAGNNYGYTF	TGTGCCAGCAGCCCGGCAGGGAATAACTATGGCTACACCTTC
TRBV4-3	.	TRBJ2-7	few	CASSLARDLYEQYF	TGCGCCAGCAGTCTAGCCCGGGACCTCTACGAGCAGTACTTC
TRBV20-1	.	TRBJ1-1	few	CSARVTGPNTEAFF	TGCAGTGCTAGAGTTACAGGCCCGAACACTGAAGCTTTCTTT
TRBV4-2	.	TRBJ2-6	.	CASSRRAGSGANVLTF	TGTGCCAGCAGCCGGAGGGCGGGGTCTGGGGCCAACGTCCTGACTTTC
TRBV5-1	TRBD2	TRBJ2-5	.	CASSRASGSETQYF	TGCGCCAGCAGCCGGGCTAGCGGGAGTGAGACCCAGTACTTC
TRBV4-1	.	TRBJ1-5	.	CASSPLDNQPQHF	TGCGCCAGCAGCCCACTCGACAATCAGCCCCAGCATTTT
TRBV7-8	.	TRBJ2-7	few	CASSPQRRNEQYF	TGTGCCAGCAGCCCTCAGCGGCGGAACGAGCAGTACTTC
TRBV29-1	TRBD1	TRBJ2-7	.	CSVSGQGGSYEQYF	TGCAGCGTCTCCGGACAGGGAGGCTCCTACGAGCAGTACTTC
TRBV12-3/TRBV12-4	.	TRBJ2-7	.	CASSRAWSPYEQYF	TGTGCCAGCAGCCGAGCTTGGTCCCCTTACGAGCAGTACTTC
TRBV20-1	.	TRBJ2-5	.	CSARFLSRYQETQYF	TGCAGTGCTAGGTTTCTGAGCCGGTACCAAGAGACCCAGTACTTC
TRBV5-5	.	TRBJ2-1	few	CASSRTRTHGDEQFF	TGTGCCAGCAGCCGGACGCGGACGCATGGGGATGAGCAGTTCTTC
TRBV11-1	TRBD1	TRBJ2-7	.	CASSSTGTGSSYEQYF	TGTGCCAGCAGCTCCACCGGGACAGGGAGCTCCTACGAGCAGTACTTC
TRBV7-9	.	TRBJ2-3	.	CASSFTGSATDTQYF	TGTGCCAGCAGCTTCACAGGGAGCGCCACAGATACGCAGTATTTT
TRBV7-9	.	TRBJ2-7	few	CASSLKGRSYEQYF	TGTGCCAGCAGCTTAAAGGGCAGGTCCTACGAGCAGTACTTC
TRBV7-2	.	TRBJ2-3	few	CASSTRRTDTQYF	TGTGCCAGCAGCACCCGTAGAACAGATACGCAGTATTTT
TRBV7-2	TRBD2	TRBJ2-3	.	CASSLRGRRATSGRAGTDTQYF	TGTGCCAGCAGCTTAAGAGGAAGAAGAGCGACTAGCGGGAGGGCCGGCACAGATACGCAGTATTTT
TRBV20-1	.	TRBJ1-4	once	CSASDPYEKLFF	TGCAGTGCTTCGGATCCTTATGAAAAACTGTTTTTT
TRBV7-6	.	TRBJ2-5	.	CASSGYSGIPRETQYF	TGTGCCAGCAGCGGGTACTCTGGGATCCCTAGGGAGACCCAGTACTTC
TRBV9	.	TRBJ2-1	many	CASSGGVGSHEQFF	TGTGCCAGCAGCGGAGGGGTCGGCAGCCATGAGCAGTTCTTC
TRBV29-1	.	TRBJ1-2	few	CSAGNGGGYTF	TGCAGCGCAGGGAATGGTGGCGGCTACACCTTC
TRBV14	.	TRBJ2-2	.	CASSQVQGTGELFF	TGTGCCAGCAGCCAAGTGCAGGGGACCGGGGAGCTGTTTTTT
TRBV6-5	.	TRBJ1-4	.	CASSYRQINEKLFF	TGTGCCAGCAGTTACAGGCAGATTAATGAAAAACTGTTTTTT
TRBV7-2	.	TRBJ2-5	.	CASSLSPAETQYF	TGTGCCAGCAGCTTAAGTCCCGCGGAGACCCAGTACTTC
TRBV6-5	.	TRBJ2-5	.	CASSYSRKGETQYF	TGTGCCAGCAGTTACTCCAGGAAGGGGGAGACCCAGTACTTC
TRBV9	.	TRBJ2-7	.	CASSADDRTYEQYF	TGTGCCAGCAGCGCCGACGACAGGACTTACGAGCAGTACTTC
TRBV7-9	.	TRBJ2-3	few	CASSFPRGSSTDTQYF	TGTGCCAGCAGCTTCCCCCGGGGATCTAGCACAGATACGCAGTATTTT
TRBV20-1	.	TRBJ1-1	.	CGTTNTEAFF	TGTGGCACCACGAACACTGAAGCTTTCTTT
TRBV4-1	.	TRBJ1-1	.	CASSVRGGIEAFF	TGCGCCAGCAGCGTAAGGGGGGGGATTGAAGCTTTCTTT
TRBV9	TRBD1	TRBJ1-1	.	CASSKQGDTEAFF	TGTGCCAGCAGCAAACAGGGGGACACTGAAGCTTTCTTT
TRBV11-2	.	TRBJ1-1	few	CASSLDVWGPSTEAFF	TGTGCCAGCAGCTTAGATGTGTGGGGGCCCTCCACTGAAGCTTTCTTT
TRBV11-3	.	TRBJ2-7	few	CASSLWQTREQYF	TGTGCCAGCAGCTTATGGCAGACTCGCGAGCAGTACTTC
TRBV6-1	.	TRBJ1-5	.	CASSEAPIPSNQPQHF	TGTGCCAGCAGTGAAGCTCCCATTCCCAGCAATCAGCCCCAGCATTTT